Each of the 15 T cell receptor beta chains below was sequenced from the same sample in a study of spatial heterogeneity in lung cancer. Regarding time point: sample taken at primary tumor resection. Broader study findings: Expanded intratumoral alpha and beta TCR counts tracked tumor mutation counts.

From the 5' RACE reads, TCRdb called clonotypes with MiXCR, one entry per CDR3 protein. In the table there are several thousand distinct CDR3 sequences, 14% to 15% of which are singletons. No antigen is known for these receptors. Material: lung tumor tissue, obtained at surgery. Every receptor here comes from a female donor with early-stage non-small cell lung cancer.

This clonotype is medium-sized (0.01 to 0.1%). This beta chain appears as a stray read in a library generated for alpha chains; its size is not informative. The chain has TRBV20-1 and TRBJ2-3; 9 nucleotides line up with TRBD1. V lost 6 bases, J lost 1 base, and 5 bases stayed unmatched. Germline CDR1 is DFQATT and CDR2 is SNEGSKA (reference sequence). This CDR3 contains 14 residues. Here the CDR3 DNA reads TGCAGTGCGCTACGGGACAGGGGCACAGATACGCAGTATTTT. This gives the protein CSALRDRGTDTQYF.

Notes on this clonotype: The library was built for alpha chains, so this beta chain is an off-target read and its size means little. The rearrangement uses TRBV7-9 and TRBJ2-7; maybe TRBD2 (5 bases). This CDR3 contains 13 residues. Between the trimmed V and J ends, which lost 3 bases and 4 bases, there was a span of 10 bases. Germline V gene sequence: CDR1 SEHNR, CDR2 FQNEAQ (reference sequence). In DNA, the CDR3 is TGTGCCAGCAGCTTTGGGCTAGCTTACGAGCAGTACTTC. This codes for CASSFGLAYEQYF.

As to this clonotype: This beta chain is an unintended read in a library built for alpha chains; its size means little. The gene calls are TRBV7-2 and TRBJ2-1; 10 bases agree with TRBD2. CDR3 size: 14 residues. V was clipped by 1 base and J by 9 bases; unmatched bases: 3. Germline-derived CDR1 and CDR2 are SGHTA and FQGNSA. CDR3 in amino acids: CASSLELAGREQFF. In DNA, the CDR3 is TGTGCCAGCAGCTTAGAACTAGCGGGGCGTGAGCAGTTCTTC. The whole variable domain, filled in from reference TRBV7-2 and TRBJ2-1, reads GAGVSQSPSNKVTEKGKDVELRCDPISGHTALYWYRQSLGQGLEFLIYFQGNSAPDKSGLPSDRFSAERTGGSVSTLTIQRTQQEDSAVYLCASSLELAGREQFFGPGTRLTVL.

This clonotype was observed many times. A library made for alpha chains picked up this beta chain off target, so its size means little. The chain recombines TRBV5-1 with TRBJ2-5; the D gene is possibly TRBD2 (5 bases). CDR1 is SGHRS, CDR2 YFSETQ, per germline. This CDR3 contains 12 residues. Deletions cut 0 bases from V and 13 bases from J, with 13 bases between. DNA for the CDR3: TGCGCCAGCAGCTTGGCGGGAAAGCTATTGTACTTC. Amino acids: CASSLAGKLLYF.

This clonotype was found a few times. Since it is a stray read in a library aimed at alpha chains, this beta chain has a size that is not meaningful. The chain recombines TRBV9 with TRBJ2-1; the D is unclear. Germline V gene data show CDR1 as SGDLS and CDR2 as YYNGEE. V was clipped by 5 bases and J by 0 bases, with 6 bases between them. CDR3 size: 13 residues. CDR3 nucleotides: TGTGCCAGCAGTGTGGACTCCTACAATGAGCAGTTCTTC. This sequence encodes CASSVDSYNEQFF.

Judged by abundance, this clonotype is medium-sized. The library was built for alpha chains, so this beta chain is an off-target read and its size means little. The rearrangement links TRBV20-1 to TRBJ2-3; weak D call: TRBD1 (6 bases). Germline CDR1 reads DFQATT; CDR2 reads SNEGSKA (reference sequence). V was clipped by 3 bases and J by 6 bases, with 10 bases between them. The CDR3 covers 12 residues. Here the CDR3 reads CSASTGFDTQYF. As DNA, the CDR3 is TGCAGTGCTAGTACAGGGTTTGATACGCAGTATTTT.

This clonotype was seen at least ten times. Being off target in a library aimed at alpha chains, this beta chain has a size of little meaning. V usage is TRBV6-2 or TRBV6-3 and J usage is TRBJ1-1, with D uncertain. Trimming stripped 0 bases from V and 4 bases from J, with 15 bases between. Germline CDR1 reads MNHEY; CDR2 reads SVGEGT. This CDR3 is 16 amino acids long. The CDR3: CASSYSILGPGTEAFF. The CDR3, as DNA: TGTGCCAGCAGTTACTCGATTCTGGGCCCAGGCACTGAAGCTTTCTTT.

In the case of this clonotype: Being off target in a library aimed at alpha chains, this beta chain has a size of little meaning. The J gene is TRBJ1-1, the V gene TRBV4-3; tentative D call: TRBD1 (6 bases). This CDR3 spans 15 amino acids. V lost 1 base and J 1 base, leaving 10 bases between the germline ends. Germline lookup yields CDR1 LGHNA and CDR2 YSLEER. This CDR3 reads CASSQAGGANTEAFF. CDR3 sequence (DNA): TGCGCCAGCAGCCAAGCCGGGGGGGCGAACACTGAAGCTTTCTTT.

By sample share, this clonotype is medium-sized. Within a library made for alpha chains, this beta chain is off target, and its count is uninformative. The chain carries TRBV3-1 and TRBJ1-4, with no clear D. V lost 1 base, J lost 8 bases, and 17 bases lay in between. CDR3 length equals 16 residues. Germline CDR1 is LGHDT and CDR2 is YNNKEL (reference sequence). CDR3: CASSQAIEGPKEKLFF. The DNA of the CDR3 is TGTGCCAGCAGCCAAGCCATAGAAGGCCCAAAGGAAAAACTGTTTTTT.

This clonotype occurred many times. For a library built for alpha chains, this beta chain is a stray read; little rests on its size. The rearrangement joins TRBV12-3 or TRBV12-4 to TRBJ2-2; 9 positions agree with TRBD1. V lost 5 bases, J lost 5 bases, and 12 bases stayed unmatched. CDR3 length equals 17 residues. The CDR3 bases are TGTGCCAGCAGTCCGGGACAGGGACTATTAATAACCGGGGAGCTGTTTTTT. It codes for CASSPGQGLLITGELFF.

This clonotype was seen at least ten times. A library prepared for alpha chains yielded this beta chain as an off-target read; its size is of little meaning. This rearrangement joins TRBV6-1 to TRBJ2-1, with 9 bases that match TRBD2. The trim removed 8 bases at V and 7 bases at J, leaving 6 bases unmatched. Per the germline V gene, CDR1 is MNHNS and CDR2 is SASEGT. This CDR3 has 13 residues. In DNA form, the CDR3 reads TGTGCCAGCGCGAATAGCGGGGGTAATGAGCAGTTCTTC. This encodes CASANSGGNEQFF.

Many counts were recorded for this clonotype. The library was prepared for alpha chains; this beta chain is a stray read, so its frequency means little. This sequence joins TRBV6-5 and TRBJ2-7; TRBD2 might be the D (6 bases). This CDR3 contains 14 residues. The germline CDR1 and CDR2 sequences are MNHEY and SVGAGI. Between the trimmed V and J ends, which lost 8 bases and 6 bases, there was a span of 20 bases. The CDR3 sequence is CASYSQAGRREQYF. CDR3 in DNA: TGTGCCAGCTACTCACAGGCGGGGAGACGCGAGCAGTACTTC.

By sample share, this clonotype is medium-sized (0.01 to 0.1%). A library made for alpha chains picked up this beta chain off target, so its size means little. J is TRBJ2-3 and V is TRBV7-2; 8 bases are shared with TRBD2. Trimming cost V 3 bases and J 0 bases; bases outside gene matches: 8. The CDR3 contains 17 residues. Germline CDR1 reads SGHTA; CDR2 reads FQGNSA. The CDR3 reads CASSLGRGGLSTDTQYF. DNA of the CDR3: TGTGCCAGCAGCTTGGGACGGGGGGGCCTTAGCACAGATACGCAGTATTTT.

This clonotype was observed many times. This beta chain slipped into a library made for alpha chains as a stray read, so its size is not meaningful. The gene calls are TRBV18 and TRBJ1-1, with D maybe TRBD1 (5 bases). This CDR3 is built from 12 residues. Per germline, CDR1 KGHSH and CDR2 LQKENI. V lost 6 bases to trimming and J lost 7 bases, with 12 bases between them. The CDR3 here is CASSDPGVEAFF. CDR3 nucleotides: TGTGCCAGCTCGGATCCGGGGGTTGAAGCTTTCTTT.

Regarding this clonotype: The library was designed around alpha chains, so this beta chain is a stray read whose abundance carries little weight. This sequence joins TRBV12-3 or TRBV12-4 and TRBJ1-1, with D hard to call. Trimming left V 4 bases short and J 1 base short, with 13 bases between. The CDR3 spans 15 residues. The CDR3 here is CASSSRTARNTEAFF. CDR3 sequence (DNA): TGTGCCAGCAGTTCCCGGACGGCCCGGAACACTGAAGCTTTCTTT.